Sequencing of this TCR beta chain was carried out in a study of molecular identifiers for immune sequencing clone quantification. Study observations and caveats: In CMV-specific effectors, clones above 20 copies held over 98% of molecules; naive, under 1%. Reports indicate spiked Jurkat TCR RNA from one cell could be found among roughly 930,000 naive cells.

Construction of naive CD8 libraries employed about 19,000 to 1,100,000 sorted cells together with 10%, 30% or 50% RNA. TCRdb used MiXCR to reprocess the PCR reads, holding one entry per CDR3 protein. This table has 460,000 or so distinct CDR3 sequences, over 20% appearing once. Remarks on this clonotype: Its antigen is still unknown.

The sample taken for sequencing was naive CD8+ T cells from blood, with Jurkat cell RNA spiked in. The subset is: FACS-sorted CD8+CD4-CCR7+CD45RA+ naive T cells. This sequence originates from a human donor in good health. Some libraries in this study had Jurkat cell RNA spiked in.

The CDR3 DNA sequence: TGTGCCAGCAGTGACGAAACATACCTTGAAAAACTGTTTTTT. Amino acid sequence: CASSDETYLEKLFF. The V gene is TRBV2, the J gene TRBJ1-4; D gene unclear. Germline V CDR1 and CDR2: SNHLY, FYNNEI. V lost 3 bases to trimming and J lost 7 bases, with 12 bases between them. There are 14 residues in the CDR3. The full variable domain, in which reference TRBV2 and TRBJ1-4 provide the parts outside the CDR3, is EPEVTQTPSHQVTQMGQEVILRCVPISNHLYFYWYRQILGQKVEFLVSFYNNEISEKSEIFDDQFSVERPDGSNFTLKIRSTKLEDSAMYFCASSDETYLEKLFFGSGTQLSVL.